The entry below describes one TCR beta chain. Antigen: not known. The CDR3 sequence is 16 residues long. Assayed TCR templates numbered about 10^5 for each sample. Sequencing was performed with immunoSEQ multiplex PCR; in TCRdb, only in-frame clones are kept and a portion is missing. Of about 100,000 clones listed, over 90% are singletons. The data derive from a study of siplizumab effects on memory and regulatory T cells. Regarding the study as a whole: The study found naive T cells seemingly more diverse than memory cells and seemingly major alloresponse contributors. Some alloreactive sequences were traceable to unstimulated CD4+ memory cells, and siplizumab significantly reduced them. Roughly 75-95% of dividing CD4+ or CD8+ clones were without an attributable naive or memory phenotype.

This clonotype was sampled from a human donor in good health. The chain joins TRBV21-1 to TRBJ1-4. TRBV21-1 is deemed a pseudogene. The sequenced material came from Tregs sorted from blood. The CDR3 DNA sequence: TGTGCCAGCAGCAAATGGACGGATTCAACTAATGAAAAACTGTTTTTT. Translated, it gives CASSKWTDSTNEKLFF.